Listed below are T cell receptor beta chains from one sample, sequenced in a study of PD-1 blockade in classical Hodgkin lymphoma. The data were produced by immunoSEQ multiplex PCR, yet TCRdb's version contains in-frame clones alone and is incomplete. There are more than 85,000 clones in the sample; approximately 90% occur only once, and under 20% lies in the top ten. This material consisted of peripheral blood mononuclear cells (PBMCs), taken before the fourth cycle of nivolumab. The receptors stem from a human donor with classical Hodgkin lymphoma. Each CDR3 is given without its conserved first and last residue. Fields, in order: V gene, J gene, CDR3 protein.

>TRBV5-6|TRBJ1-2
ASSLNDRPNYGYT
>TRBV30|TRBJ2-1
ACPRTSGGGEQF
>TRBV11-2|TRBJ2-7
ASSLGTSGDYEQY
>TRBV19|TRBJ1-2
ASRDRVDGYT
>TRBV13|TRBJ2-7
ASSLGVAGHYEQY
>TRBV7-9|TRBJ1-1
ASNNPKGANTEAF
>TRBV6-5|TRBJ1-1
ASSPATDPEEAF
>TRBV20-1|TRBJ2-1
SARTEGGQF
>TRBV6-5|TRBJ1-2
ASSNPGLGYGYT
>TRBV5-1|TRBJ2-2
ASSLYRQGAKAGELF
>TRBV25-1|TRBJ2-2
ASSEVGGLDTGELF
>TRBV18|TRBJ2-1
ASSPPKLSSGNYEQF
>TRBV30|TRBJ1-1
AWSLTWDNTEAF
>TRBV7-6|TRBJ1-3
ASRRTGTGSGNTIY
>TRBV6-1|TRBJ2-2
ASSRLAENTGELF
>TRBV6-5|TRBJ1-1
ASSYEPNTEAF
>TRBV4-3|TRBJ2-7
ASSLNPGQDYEQY
>TRBV6-5|TRBJ1-1
ASNLGAGVGEAF
>TRBV5-4|TRBJ1-1
ASSSPDRGEAF
>TRBV6-5|TRBJ2-7
ASSPDRARQY
>TRBV6-7|TRBJ2-7
ASSYPPTGASYEQY
>TRBV5-8|TRBJ2-6
ASSRRQAGANVLT
>TRBV4-2|TRBJ2-7
ASSQELEGLPLEQY
>TRBV5-6|TRBJ1-2
ASSWESGGSPLGYT
>TRBV9|TRBJ1-5
ASSFGQGGQPQH
>TRBV5-8|TRBJ2-7
ASSPGGSGGLLWEQY
>TRBV10-2|TRBJ2-7
ASSEGPSGRTYEQY
>TRBV30|TRBJ1-1
AWNWDRQNTEAF
>TRBV5-1|TRBJ2-1
ASSKASGRGDEQF
>TRBV7-6|TRBJ2-5
ASSSGRLEETQY
>TRBV28|TRBJ2-7
ASRAGAFNEQY
>TRBV6-5|TRBJ2-1
ATSGVSYNEQF
>TRBV7-2|TRBJ1-1
ASSLDPRAAYTEAF
>TRBV10-3|TRBJ2-7
AITPSDRYEQY
>TRBV20-1|TRBJ2-7
SGRDGNEQY
>TRBV6-1|TRBJ1-1
ASSEVRGWAVEAF
>TRBV9|TRBJ2-3
ASTGGLGTDTQY
>TRBV6-4|TRBJ2-1
ASSGLENEQF
>TRBV5-1|TRBJ1-1
ASSHYTSKNTEAF
>TRBV6-5|TRBJ2-4
ASSPRASRGIQY
>TRBV6-6|TRBJ1-5
ASSYSAAGKH
>TRBV6-5|TRBJ1-1
ASSYKGGTEAF
>TRBV5-1|TRBJ2-3
ASSRARLQGDTDTQY
>TRBV4-2|TRBJ2-7
ASSQESGGSYEQY
>TRBV6-5|TRBJ1-1
ASSSPQRASTEAF
>TRBV30|TRBJ1-5
AWTQKGQVTFSNQPQH
>TRBV29-1|TRBJ2-3
SVAGGPTDTQY
>TRBV2|TRBJ2-2
ASSAGGRSGELF
>TRBV7-7|TRBJ2-2
ASSLLSNTGELF
>TRBV11-2|TRBJ2-4
ASSTTSGMSKNIQY
>TRBV28|TRBJ1-5
ASSPRQGGSQPQH
>TRBV5-1|TRBJ2-7
ASSLVAGGPHEQY
>TRBV6-6|TRBJ2-1
ASNPRDSRRNEQF